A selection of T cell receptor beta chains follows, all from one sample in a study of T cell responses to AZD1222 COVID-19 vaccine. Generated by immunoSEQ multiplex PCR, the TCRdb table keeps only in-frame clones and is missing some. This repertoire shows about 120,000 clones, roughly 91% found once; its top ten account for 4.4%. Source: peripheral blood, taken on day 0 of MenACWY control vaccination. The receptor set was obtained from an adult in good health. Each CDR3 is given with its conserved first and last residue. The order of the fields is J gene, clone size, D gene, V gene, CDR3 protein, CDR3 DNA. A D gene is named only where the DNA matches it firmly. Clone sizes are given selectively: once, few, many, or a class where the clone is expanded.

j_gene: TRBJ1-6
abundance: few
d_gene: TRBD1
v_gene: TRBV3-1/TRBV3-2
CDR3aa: CASSPRQGRWPLHF
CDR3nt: TGTGCCAGCAGCCCTCGACAGGGGAGGTGGCCCCTCCACTTT

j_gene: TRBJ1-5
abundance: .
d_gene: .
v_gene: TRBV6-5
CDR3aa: CASSYSANQPQHF
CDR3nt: TGTGCCAGCAGTTACTCGGCGAATCAGCCCCAGCATTTT

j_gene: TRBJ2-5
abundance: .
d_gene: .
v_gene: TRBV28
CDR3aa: CASSSGREETQYF
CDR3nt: TGTGCCAGCAGTTCGGGCAGGGAAGAGACCCAGTACTTC

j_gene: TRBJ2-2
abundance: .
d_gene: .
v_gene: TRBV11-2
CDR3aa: CASSSRLKGLFF
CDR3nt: TGTGCCAGCAGCTCACGGTTGAAAGGGCTGTTTTTT

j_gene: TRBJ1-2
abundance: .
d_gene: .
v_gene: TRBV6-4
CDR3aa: CASSDDGNYGYTF
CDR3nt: TGTGCCAGCAGTGACGACGGTAACTATGGCTACACCTTC

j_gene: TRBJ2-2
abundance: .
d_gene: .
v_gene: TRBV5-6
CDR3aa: CASSPNSGELFF
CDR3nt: TGTGCCAGCAGCCCTAACTCCGGGGAGCTGTTTTTT

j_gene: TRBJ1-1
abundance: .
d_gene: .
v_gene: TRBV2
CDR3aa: CASSPREAGSTGTEAFF
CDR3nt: TGTGCCAGCAGCCCAAGGGAAGCAGGGTCGACGGGAACTGAAGCTTTCTTT

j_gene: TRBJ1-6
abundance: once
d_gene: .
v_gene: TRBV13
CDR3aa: CASSLDRSSYNSPLHF
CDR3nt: TGTGCCAGCAGCTTAGATCGGAGCTCCTATAATTCACCCCTCCACTTT

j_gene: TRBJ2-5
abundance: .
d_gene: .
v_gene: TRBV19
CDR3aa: CASSMSSRETQYF
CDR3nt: TGTGCCAGTAGTATGTCTAGCCGGGAGACCCAGTACTTC

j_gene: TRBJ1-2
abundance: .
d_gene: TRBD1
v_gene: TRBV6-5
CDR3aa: CASSYGGTGNGYTF
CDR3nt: TGTGCCAGCAGTTACGGCGGGACAGGGAATGGCTACACCTTC

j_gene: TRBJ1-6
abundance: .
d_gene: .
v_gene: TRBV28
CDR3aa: CASSITGNSPLHF
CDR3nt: TGTGCCAGCAGTATCACAGGGAATTCACCCCTCCACTTT